These 26 T cell receptor beta chains were all obtained from the same sample, sequenced in a study of neoadjuvant anti-PD-1 for oral cavity cancer. The table came from immunoSEQ multiplex PCR; TCRdb's copy has only in-frame clones and leaves some out. The sample yields 13,000 to 15,000 clones, roughly two thirds seen once. Sequenced here: PBMCs, sampled before nivolumab (anti-PD-1) treatment. These receptors all stem from a person aged 35 to 85 with oral cavity squamous cell carcinoma.

The V call is TRBV4-1, the J call TRBJ2-2; perhaps TRBD2 as D (5 bases). With 0 bases removed from V and 2 bases from J, the gap between germline ends came to 10 bases. CDR1 and CDR2 (germline): MGHRA, YSYEKL. CDR3 length: 16 amino acids. In DNA, the CDR3 is TGCGCCAGCAGCCAAGAACCGGGATATAACACCGGGGAGCTGTTTTTT. Translated: CASSQEPGYNTGELFF.

This clone has more than one count but fewer than ten. The rearrangement uses TRBV5-1 and TRBJ1-5; no clear D gene. Trimming cost V 2 bases and J 2 bases, with 8 bases left between them. The CDR3 covers 14 residues. CDR1 SGHRS and CDR2 YFSETQ come from the germline V gene. As DNA, the CDR3 is TGCGCCAGCAGCTTACGGGGTGGCAATCAGCCCCAGCATTTT. Its translation: CASSLRGGNQPQHF.

The gene calls are TRBV2 and TRBJ2-3, with no clear D. V was clipped by 2 bases and J by 10 bases, with 7 bases between them. This CDR3 spans 11 amino acids. The germline V gene has CDR1 SNHLY and CDR2 FYNNEI. CDR3 nucleotides: TGTGCCAGCAGTGAAAGGCCCGCGCAGTATTTT. Translated: CASSERPAQYF.

A single count supports this clone. The chain links TRBV19 to TRBJ2-5; 10 nucleotides align to TRBD2. CDR3 length: 15 residues. Germline CDR1 is LNHDA and CDR2 is SQIVND (reference sequence). V shed 3 bases, J shed 7 bases, and the junction held 8 bases outside the gene matches. The CDR3 DNA reads TGTGCCAGTAGTATGCCCACTAGCGGGAAGGGGACCCAGTACTTC. Its translation is CASSMPTSGKGTQYF.

This chain uses TRBV4-2 with TRBJ1-5; no clear D gene. CDR1 and CDR2 from the germline V gene are LGHNA and YNFKEQ. This CDR3 is 17 amino acids long. V was shortened by 0 bases and J by 3 bases, with 15 bases between the two germline ends. The CDR3 nucleotides are TGTGCCAGCAGCCAAGAGGACGCTACTAGGTACAATCAGCCCCAGCATTTT. Translation gives CASSQEDATRYNQPQHF.

The CDR3 reads CASSSQPTSGGGDEQFF. As DNA, the CDR3 is TGCGCCAGCAGCTCCCAACCAACTAGCGGGGGGGGAGATGAGCAGTTCTTC. This chain connects TRBV5-1 to TRBJ2-1; TRBD2 agrees at 13 bases. The CDR3 totals 17 residues. CDR1 SGHRS and CDR2 YFSETQ come from the germline V gene. The J segment lost 8 bases and the V segment lost 3 bases, leaving 11 bases of the junction unmatched.

The chain recombines TRBV5-5 with TRBJ2-7, with 7 bases aligning to TRBD1. CDR3 length: 15 amino acids. From germline, CDR1 is SGHKS and CDR2 YYEKEE (reference sequence). After removal of 3 bases from V and 1 base from J, the junction contained 7 bases not matched to a gene. CDR3 DNA: TGTGCCAGCAGCTGGTCCGACAGGGATTCCTACGAGCAGTACTTC. The encoded protein is CASSWSDRDSYEQYF.

The CDR3 region is CASNAGTGANRGELFF. As DNA, the CDR3 is TGTGCCAGCAACGCTGGGACAGGGGCGAACAGGGGGGAGCTGTTTTTT. The V call is TRBV21-1, the J call TRBJ2-2; the table names TRBD1, a call not compared with the DNA. TRBV21-1 is shown as a pseudogene. This CDR3 contains 16 residues.

The V gene is TRBV6-4, the J gene TRBJ2-1; 11 bases are a match to TRBD1. Germline CDR1 and CDR2: MRHNA and SNTAGT. The CDR3 covers 16 residues. Unmatched junction bases numbered 9, after V lost 3 bases and J lost 8 bases. The CDR3 coding sequence is TGTGCCAGCAGTGAGATTGGTAGGACAGGGGGCGATGAGCAGTTCTTC. This encodes CASSEIGRTGGDEQFF.

V gene TRBV18 combines with J gene TRBJ2-2, with TRBD1 matching over 11 bases. The V gene's germline CDR1 is KGHSH and CDR2 LQKENI. The V and J ends lost 3 bases and 5 bases, in that order; junction bases with no gene match: 2. The CDR3 sequence is 15 residues long. CDR3 protein: CASSPGTGGTGELFF. The CDR3 region has the DNA TGTGCCAGCTCACCGGGGACAGGGGGAACCGGGGAGCTGTTTTTT. The whole variable domain, remainder taken from reference TRBV18 and TRBJ2-2, is NAGVMQNPRHLVRRRGQEARLRCSPMKGHSHVYWYRQLPEEGLKFMVYLQKENIIDESGMPKERFSAEFPKEGPSILRIQQVVRGDSAAYFCASSPGTGGTGELFFGEGSRLTVL.

This chain links TRBV7-2 with TRBJ2-7; D is ambiguous. V dropped 0 bases and J dropped 3 bases, with 12 bases sitting between them. Germline assignment: CDR1 SGHTA and CDR2 FQGNSA. CDR3 length: 15 residues. The CDR3 spells CASSLAAPPYYEQYF. In DNA form, the CDR3 reads TGTGCCAGCAGCTTAGCAGCGCCACCATACTACGAGCAGTACTTC. Looking up the rest from reference TRBV7-2 and TRBJ2-7 gives the full variable domain: GAGVSQSPSNKVTEKGKDVELRCDPISGHTALYWYRQSLGQGLEFLIYFQGNSAPDKSGLPSDRFSAERTGGSVSTLTIQRTQQEDSAVYLCASSLAAPPYYEQYFGPGTRLTVT.

The chain has TRBV29-1 and TRBJ2-1; 10 positions match TRBD2. V was clipped by 4 bases and J by 3 bases; unmatched bases: 0. From germline, CDR1 is SQVTM and CDR2 ANQGSEA. The CDR3 is 13 residues long. CDR3 amino acids: CSVASGSYNEQFF. The CDR3 DNA reads TGCAGCGTTGCTAGCGGGAGCTACAATGAGCAGTTCTTC.

This sequence joins TRBV19 and TRBJ2-7; D perhaps matches TRBD1 (7 bases). V was pared by 6 bases and J by 0 bases, with 9 bases between. Germline lookup yields CDR1 LNHDA and CDR2 SQIVND (reference sequence). The CDR3 has 13 amino acids. CDR3 DNA: TGTGCCAGTAGGCGGGACAGCTCCTACGAGCAGTACTTC. The encoded protein is CASRRDSSYEQYF.

This clone was detected only a few times. CDR3 DNA: TGTGCCAGCAGCTTAGGATTGGATAAGCCCCAGCATTTT. Its translation is CASSLGLDKPQHF. The chain combines TRBV7-6 with TRBJ1-5; D uncertain. The CDR3 spans 13 residues. Germline V gene data show CDR1 as SGHVS and CDR2 as FNYEAQ. The V end was cut by 1 base, the J end by 8 bases, with 9 bases between.

This sequence joins TRBV5-6 and TRBJ1-1; D is undetermined. The germline V and J ends were trimmed by 3 bases and 2 bases, with 14 bases remaining between them. CDR1 is SGHDT, CDR2 YYEEEE, per germline. The CDR3 contains 15 residues. The CDR3 DNA reads TGTGCCAGCAGCTCCCAACCTGGGAGTAACACTGAAGCTTTCTTT. This codes for CASSSQPGSNTEAFF.

J is TRBJ2-3 and V is TRBV30, with D possibly matching TRBD2 (6 bases). The CDR3 totals 16 residues. Trimming pared 3 bases from V and 0 bases from J, leaving 16 bases between. Per the germline V gene, CDR1 is GTSNPN and CDR2 is SVGIG (reference sequence). The CDR3 protein is CAWREGLSGSTDTQYF. As DNA, the CDR3 is TGTGCCTGGAGGGAGGGGCTTAGCGGAAGCACAGATACGCAGTATTTT.

This clone was found a few times. V usage is TRBV27 and J usage is TRBJ2-7; 7 nucleotides line up with TRBD2. The V segment lost 4 bases and the J segment 6 bases; nucleotides outside the gene matches: 12. There are 15 residues in the CDR3. Per germline, CDR1 MNHEY and CDR2 SMNVEV (reference sequence). CDR3 DNA sequence: TGTGCCAGCAGTTCCTCCGCAGCGGGAAAGGGCGAGCAGTACTTC. This encodes CASSSSAAGKGEQYF.

The chain combines TRBV4-1 with TRBJ2-1; 7 bases map to TRBD2. The CDR3 contains 16 residues. CDR1 MGHRA and CDR2 YSYEKL come from the germline V gene. Trimming took 0 bases from V and 5 from J; bases not matched to a gene: 7. As DNA, the CDR3 is TGCGCCAGCAGCCAAGAAGCAGCGGGGTACGACAATGAGCAGTTCTTC. Encoded protein: CASSQEAAGYDNEQFF.

The V call is TRBV5-4, the J call TRBJ1-6; the D is unclear. Trimming left V 0 bases short and J 4 bases short, with 5 bases between. Germline V gene data show CDR1 as SGHNT and CDR2 as YYREEE (reference sequence). The CDR3 totals 14 residues. This CDR3 is CASSLAAYNSPLHF. In DNA, the CDR3 is TGTGCCAGCAGCTTGGCCGCTTATAATTCACCCCTCCACTTT.

This chain links TRBV5-4 with TRBJ2-3; maybe TRBD1 (5 bases). The CDR3 runs 14 residues. Germline V gene lookup returns CDR1 SGHNT and CDR2 YYREEE (reference sequence). Trimming cost V 4 bases and J 6 bases, with 15 bases left between them. CDR3 residues: CASSASFGADTQYF. The DNA for the CDR3 is TGTGCCAGCAGCGCCTCTTTTGGGGCCGATACGCAGTATTTT.

The V gene is TRBV28, the J gene TRBJ2-1; 9 bases line up with TRBD2. Germline V gives CDR1 MDHEN, CDR2 SYDVKM. Trimming at V came to 7 bases and at J to 4 bases, leaving 8 bases not matched to a gene. The CDR3 sequence is 15 residues long. In nucleotides, the CDR3 is TGTGCCAGCATCTTTAGCGGGAGTTCTTACAATGAGCAGTTCTTC. Protein product: CASIFSGSSYNEQFF.

The gene calls are TRBV9 and TRBJ2-5; TRBD2 agrees at 11 bases. Germline CDR1 and CDR2: SGDLS and YYNGEE. Unmatched junction bases numbered 9, after V lost 4 bases and J lost 1 base. The CDR3 loop spans 17 amino acids. The CDR3 DNA follows: TGTGCCAGCAGCCCCCAAGGGACTAGCGGATCCCAAGAGACCCAGTACTTC. It is translated as CASSPQGTSGSQETQYF. Combining the CDR3 with reference TRBV9 and TRBJ2-5 gives the whole variable domain DSGVTQTPKHLITATGQRVTLRCSPRSGDLSVYWYQQSLDQGLQFLIQYYNGEERAKGNILERFSAQQFPDLHSELNLSSLELGDSALYFCASSPQGTSGSQETQYFGPGTRLLVL.

This clone has a handful of counts. The chain combines TRBV4-1 with TRBJ2-3; 7 bases match TRBD2. Trimming at V came to 4 bases and at J to 4 bases, leaving 11 bases not matched to a gene. Germline lookup yields CDR1 MGHRA and CDR2 YSYEKL. The CDR3 is 16 amino acids. This CDR3 reads CASSPRGRGRADTQYF. The DNA of the CDR3 is TGCGCCAGCAGCCCCCGAGGGAGGGGTAGGGCAGATACGCAGTATTTT.

V and J are TRBV5-1 and TRBJ2-7, with 9 bases aligning to TRBD1. Trimming removed 6 bases from V and 2 bases from J; junction bases left unmatched: 6. This CDR3 contains 14 residues. Germline loops: CDR1 SGHRS, CDR2 YFSETQ. This chain's CDR3 is CASTVTGGTYEQYF. DNA for the CDR3: TGCGCCAGCACCGTGACAGGGGGAACCTACGAGCAGTACTTC.

This chain uses TRBV9 with TRBJ2-2; D gene uncertain. V was trimmed by 3 bases and J by 5 bases, leaving 14 bases between them. This CDR3 is 15 amino acids long. Germline CDR1 reads SGDLS; CDR2 reads YYNGEE. The CDR3 sequence is CASSALSSGTGELFF. The CDR3 DNA reads TGTGCCAGCAGCGCCCTCTCCTCCGGGACCGGGGAGCTGTTTTTT.

The chain's CDR3 is CASGPQGQNTEAFF. CDR3 sequence (DNA): TGTGCCAGCGGCCCGCAAGGACAGAACACTGAAGCTTTCTTT. The rearrangement joins TRBV27 to TRBJ1-1; D is possibly TRBD1 (5 bases). Germline CDR1 is MNHEY and CDR2 is SMNVEV (reference sequence). The CDR3 is made up of 14 amino acids. V was cut by 8 bases and J by 1 base, with 14 bases left in between.